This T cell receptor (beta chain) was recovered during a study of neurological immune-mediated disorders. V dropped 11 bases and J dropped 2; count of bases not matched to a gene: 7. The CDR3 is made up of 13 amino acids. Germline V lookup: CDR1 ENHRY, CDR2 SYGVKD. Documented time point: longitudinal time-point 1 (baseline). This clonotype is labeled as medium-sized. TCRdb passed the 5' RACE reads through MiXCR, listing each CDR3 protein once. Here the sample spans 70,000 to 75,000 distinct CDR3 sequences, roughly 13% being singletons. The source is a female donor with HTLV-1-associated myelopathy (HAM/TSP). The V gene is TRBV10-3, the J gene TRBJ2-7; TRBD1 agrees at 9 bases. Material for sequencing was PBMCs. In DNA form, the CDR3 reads TGTGCCTCGCGACAGGGGGAAACCTACGAGCAGTACTTC. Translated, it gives CASRQGETYEQYF.